The 2 T cell receptor beta chains below come from one sample, sequenced in a study of vaccination effects on CD4 cells after COVID-19. Researchers isolated CD4+ T cells once around 11 days of culture had elapsed. These receptors are not linked to any known antigen. Assay: immunoSEQ multiplex PCR; the TCRdb copy retains only in-frame clones and omits some. This table holds more than 35,000 clones, 68% found once. The specimen was CD4+ T cells from PBMCs cultured without peptide, collected before COVID-19 vaccination. These receptors were obtained from a human donor who received a COVID-19 vaccine.

This chain connects TRBV7-9 to TRBJ1-1; possibly TRBD1 for D (5 bases). Germline-derived CDR1 and CDR2 are SEHNR and FQNEAQ (reference sequence). The CDR3 runs to 16 residues. The V and J ends lost 1 base and 0 bases respectively, with 12 bases between them. The CDR3 nucleotides read TGTGCCAGCAGCTTAGGGGGACGGATCATGAACACTGAAGCTTTCTTT. Amino acid sequence: CASSLGGRIMNTEAFF.

This clone was seen only a few times. V usage is TRBV19 and J usage is TRBJ1-5; a weak D match, TRBD1 (5 bases). The ends were cut back, 5 bases at V and 2 bases at J, with 13 bases in the middle. The germline gives CDR1 LNHDA, CDR2 SQIVND (reference sequence). This CDR3 has 15 residues. The CDR3, as DNA: TGTGCCAGTAGTGGGGCGGGAGGCGGCAATCAGCCCCAGCATTTT. Its protein product is CASSGAGGGNQPQHF.